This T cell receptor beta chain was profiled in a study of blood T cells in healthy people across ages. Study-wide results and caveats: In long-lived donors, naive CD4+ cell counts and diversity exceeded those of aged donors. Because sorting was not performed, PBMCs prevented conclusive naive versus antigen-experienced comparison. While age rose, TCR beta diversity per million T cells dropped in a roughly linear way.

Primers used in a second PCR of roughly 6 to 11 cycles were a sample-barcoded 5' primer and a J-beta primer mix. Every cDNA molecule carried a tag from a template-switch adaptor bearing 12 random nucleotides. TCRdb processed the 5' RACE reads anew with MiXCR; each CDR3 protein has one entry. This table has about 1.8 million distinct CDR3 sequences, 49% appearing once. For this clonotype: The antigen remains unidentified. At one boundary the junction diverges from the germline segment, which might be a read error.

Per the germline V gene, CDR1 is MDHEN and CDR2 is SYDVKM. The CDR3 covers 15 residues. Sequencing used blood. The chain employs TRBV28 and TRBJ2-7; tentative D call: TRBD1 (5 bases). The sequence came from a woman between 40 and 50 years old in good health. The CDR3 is CASSLPKGIQEAQHF. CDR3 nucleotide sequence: TGTGCCAGCAGTCTCCCTAAGGGGATACAAGAGGCCCAGCACTTC.